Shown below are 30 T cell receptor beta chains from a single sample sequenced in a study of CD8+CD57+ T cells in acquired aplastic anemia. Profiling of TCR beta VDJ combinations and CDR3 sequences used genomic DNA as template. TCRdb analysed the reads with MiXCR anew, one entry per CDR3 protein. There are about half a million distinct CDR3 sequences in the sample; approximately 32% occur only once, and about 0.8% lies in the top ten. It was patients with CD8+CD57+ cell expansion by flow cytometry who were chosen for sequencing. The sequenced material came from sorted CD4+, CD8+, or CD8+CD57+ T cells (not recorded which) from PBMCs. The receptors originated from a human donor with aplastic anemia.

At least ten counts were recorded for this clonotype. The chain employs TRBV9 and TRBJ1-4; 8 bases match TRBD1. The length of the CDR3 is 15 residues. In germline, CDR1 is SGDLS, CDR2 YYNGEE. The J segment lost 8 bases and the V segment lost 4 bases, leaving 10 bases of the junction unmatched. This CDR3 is CASSTQQGAREKLFF. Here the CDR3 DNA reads TGTGCCAGCAGCACACAGCAGGGGGCTCGGGAAAAACTGTTTTTT.

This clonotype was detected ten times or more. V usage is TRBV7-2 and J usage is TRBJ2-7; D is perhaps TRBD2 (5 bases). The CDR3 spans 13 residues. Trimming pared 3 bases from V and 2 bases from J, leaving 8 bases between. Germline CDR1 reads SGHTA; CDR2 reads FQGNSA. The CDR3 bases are TGTGCCAGCAGCTTTCAGCGGACCTACGAGCAGTACTTC. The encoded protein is CASSFQRTYEQYF.

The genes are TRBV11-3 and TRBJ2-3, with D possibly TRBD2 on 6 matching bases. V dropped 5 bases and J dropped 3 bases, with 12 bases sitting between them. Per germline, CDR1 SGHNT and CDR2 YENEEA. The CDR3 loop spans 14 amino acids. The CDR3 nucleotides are TGTGCCAGCAGCCAGTCGCGGGGAACAGATACGCAGTATTTT. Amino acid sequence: CASSQSRGTDTQYF.

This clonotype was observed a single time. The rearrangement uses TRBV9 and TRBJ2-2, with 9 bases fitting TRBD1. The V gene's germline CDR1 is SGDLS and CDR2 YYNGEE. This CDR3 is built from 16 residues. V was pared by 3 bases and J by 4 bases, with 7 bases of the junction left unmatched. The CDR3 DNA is TGTGCCAGCAGCGGGCCGGGACAGGGAATCACCGGGGAGCTGTTTTTT. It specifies CASSGPGQGITGELFF.

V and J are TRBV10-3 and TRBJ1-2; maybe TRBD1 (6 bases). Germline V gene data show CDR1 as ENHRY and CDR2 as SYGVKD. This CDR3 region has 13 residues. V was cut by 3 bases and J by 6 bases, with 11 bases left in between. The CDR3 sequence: CAISERGIHGYTF. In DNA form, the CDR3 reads TGTGCCATCAGTGAAAGGGGGATCCATGGCTACACCTTC.

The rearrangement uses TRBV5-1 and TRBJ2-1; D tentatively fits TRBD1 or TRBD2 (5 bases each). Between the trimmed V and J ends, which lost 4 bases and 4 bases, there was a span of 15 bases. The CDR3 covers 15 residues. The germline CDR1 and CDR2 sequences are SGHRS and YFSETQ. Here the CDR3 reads CASSNSGGPYNEQFF. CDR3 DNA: TGCGCCAGCAGCAATAGTGGGGGTCCTTACAATGAGCAGTTCTTC.

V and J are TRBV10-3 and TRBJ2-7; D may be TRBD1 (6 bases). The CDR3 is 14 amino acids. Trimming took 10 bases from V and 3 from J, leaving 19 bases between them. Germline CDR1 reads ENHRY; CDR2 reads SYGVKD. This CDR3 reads CATPNRDTVYEQYF. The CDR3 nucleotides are TGTGCCACCCCCAACCGGGACACGGTCTACGAGCAGTACTTC.

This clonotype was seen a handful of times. Here the CDR3 reads CASSLGPSRTGGDQPQHF. CDR3 in DNA: TGTGCCAGCAGCTTGGGACCATCACGGACAGGCGGGGATCAGCCCCAGCATTTT. This chain joins TRBV5-4 and TRBJ1-5; TRBD1 matches 7 bases. Germline V gene data show CDR1 as SGHNT and CDR2 as YYREEE (reference sequence). The CDR3 sequence is 18 residues long. V dropped 0 bases and J dropped 5; count of bases not matched to a gene: 14.

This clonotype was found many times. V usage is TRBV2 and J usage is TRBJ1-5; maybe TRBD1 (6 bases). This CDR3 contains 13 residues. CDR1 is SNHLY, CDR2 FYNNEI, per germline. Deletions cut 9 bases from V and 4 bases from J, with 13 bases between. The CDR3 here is CASTGLGNQPQHF. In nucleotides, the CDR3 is TGTGCCAGTACAGGGTTAGGTAATCAGCCCCAGCATTTT.

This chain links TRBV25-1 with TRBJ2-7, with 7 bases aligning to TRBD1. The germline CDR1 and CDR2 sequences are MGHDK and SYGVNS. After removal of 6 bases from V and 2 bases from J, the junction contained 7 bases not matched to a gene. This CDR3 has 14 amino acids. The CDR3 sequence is CASSRDSRTYEQYF. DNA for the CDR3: TGTGCCAGCAGCCGGGACAGCCGAACCTACGAGCAGTACTTC.

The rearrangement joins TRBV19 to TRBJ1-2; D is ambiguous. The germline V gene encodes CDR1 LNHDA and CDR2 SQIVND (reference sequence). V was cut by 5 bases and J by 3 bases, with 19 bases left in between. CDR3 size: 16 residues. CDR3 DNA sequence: TGTGCCAGTAGTGCCTGGACGGGTGCTGGCGACTATGGCTACACCTTC. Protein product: CASSAWTGAGDYGYTF.

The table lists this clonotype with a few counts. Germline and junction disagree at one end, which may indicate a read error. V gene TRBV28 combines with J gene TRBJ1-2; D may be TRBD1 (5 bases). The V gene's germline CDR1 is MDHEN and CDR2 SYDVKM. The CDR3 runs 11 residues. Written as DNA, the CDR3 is TGTGCCAGCAGTTTTGGGGGTGGCCACACCTTC. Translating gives CASSFGGGHTF.

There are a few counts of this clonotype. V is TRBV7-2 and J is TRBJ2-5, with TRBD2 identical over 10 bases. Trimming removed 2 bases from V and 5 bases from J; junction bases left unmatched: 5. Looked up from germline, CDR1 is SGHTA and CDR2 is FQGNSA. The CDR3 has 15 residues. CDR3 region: CASSLRAGGIETQYF. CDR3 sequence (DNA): TGTGCCAGCAGCTTAAGAGCGGGGGGGATCGAGACCCAGTACTTC.

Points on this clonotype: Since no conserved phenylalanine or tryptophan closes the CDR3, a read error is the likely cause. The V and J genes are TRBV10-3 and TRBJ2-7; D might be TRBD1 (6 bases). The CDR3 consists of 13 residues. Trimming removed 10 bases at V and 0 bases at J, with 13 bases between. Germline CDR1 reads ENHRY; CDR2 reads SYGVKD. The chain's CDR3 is CATRDTVSYEQYL. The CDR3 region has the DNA TGTGCCACCCGGGACACCGTCTCCTACGAGCAGTACCTC.

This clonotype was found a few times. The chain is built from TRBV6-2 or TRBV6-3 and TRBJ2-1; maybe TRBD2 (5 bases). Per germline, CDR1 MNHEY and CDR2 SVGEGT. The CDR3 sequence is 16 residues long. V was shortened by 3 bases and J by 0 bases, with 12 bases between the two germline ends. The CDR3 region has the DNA TGTGCCAGCAGTTATCGGGGAAAGTACTCCTACAATGAGCAGTTCTTC. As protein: CASSYRGKYSYNEQFF.

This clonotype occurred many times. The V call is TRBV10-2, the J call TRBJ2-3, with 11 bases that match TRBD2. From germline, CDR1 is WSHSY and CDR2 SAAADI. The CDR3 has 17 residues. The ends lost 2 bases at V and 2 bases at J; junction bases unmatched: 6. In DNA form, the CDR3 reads TGCGCCAGCAGTGAGACGGGACTAGCGGACTTCACAGATACGCAGTATTTT. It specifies CASSETGLADFTDTQYF.

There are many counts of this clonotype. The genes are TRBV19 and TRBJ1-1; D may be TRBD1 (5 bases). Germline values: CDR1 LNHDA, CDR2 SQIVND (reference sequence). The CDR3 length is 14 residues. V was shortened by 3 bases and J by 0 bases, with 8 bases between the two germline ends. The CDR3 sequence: CASSMGRMNTEAFF. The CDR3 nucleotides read TGTGCCAGTAGTATGGGACGGATGAACACTGAAGCTTTCTTT.

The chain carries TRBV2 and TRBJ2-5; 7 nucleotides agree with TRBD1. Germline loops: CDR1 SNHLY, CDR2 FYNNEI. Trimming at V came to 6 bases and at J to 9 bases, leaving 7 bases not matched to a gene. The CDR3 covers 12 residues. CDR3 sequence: CASSPQGQPQYF. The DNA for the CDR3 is TGTGCCAGCAGCCCACAGGGACAGCCCCAGTACTTC. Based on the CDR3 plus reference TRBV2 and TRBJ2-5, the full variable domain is EPEVTQTPSHQVTQMGQEVILRCVPISNHLYFYWYRQILGQKVEFLVSFYNNEISEKSEIFDDQFSVERPDGSNFTLKIRSTKLEDSAMYFCASSPQGQPQYFGPGTRLLVL.

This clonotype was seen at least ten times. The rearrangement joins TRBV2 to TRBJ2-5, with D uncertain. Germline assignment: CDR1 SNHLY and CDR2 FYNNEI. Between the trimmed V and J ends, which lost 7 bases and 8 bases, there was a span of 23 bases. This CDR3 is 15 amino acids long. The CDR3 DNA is TGTGCCAGCACCGCTAGGACGGTACGAGGTTCCACCCAGTACTTC. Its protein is CASTARTVRGSTQYF.

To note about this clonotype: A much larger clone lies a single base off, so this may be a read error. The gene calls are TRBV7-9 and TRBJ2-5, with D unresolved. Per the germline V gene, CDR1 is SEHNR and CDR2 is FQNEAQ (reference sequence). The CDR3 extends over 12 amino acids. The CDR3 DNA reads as TGTGCCGGCAGCTTGCCTCCAGAGACCCAGTACTTC. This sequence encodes CAGSLPPETQYF.

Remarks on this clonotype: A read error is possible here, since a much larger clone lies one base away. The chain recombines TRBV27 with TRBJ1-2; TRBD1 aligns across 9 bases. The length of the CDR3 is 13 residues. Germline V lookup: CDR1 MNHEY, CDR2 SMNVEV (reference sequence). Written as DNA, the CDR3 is TGTGCCAGCAGTTGGGACAGGGACTATGGCTGCACCTTC. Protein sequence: CASSWDRDYGCTF.

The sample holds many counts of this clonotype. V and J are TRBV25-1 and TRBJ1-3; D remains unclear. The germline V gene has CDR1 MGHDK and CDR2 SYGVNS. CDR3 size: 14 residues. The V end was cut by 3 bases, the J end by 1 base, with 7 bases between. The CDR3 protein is CASSDQRSGNTIYF. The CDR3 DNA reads TGTGCCAGCAGTGATCAGAGGTCTGGAAACACCATATATTTT.

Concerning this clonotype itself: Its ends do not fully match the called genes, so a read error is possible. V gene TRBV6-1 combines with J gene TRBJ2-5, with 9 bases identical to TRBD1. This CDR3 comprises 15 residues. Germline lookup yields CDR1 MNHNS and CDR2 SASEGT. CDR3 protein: CASSVNGQGKEAQYF. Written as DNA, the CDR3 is TGTGCCAGCAGTGTCAACGGACAGGGGAAAGAGGCCCAGTACTTC.

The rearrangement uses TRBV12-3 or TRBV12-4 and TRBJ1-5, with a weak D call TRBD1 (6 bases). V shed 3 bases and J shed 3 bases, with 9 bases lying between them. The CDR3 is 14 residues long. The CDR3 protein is CASSLGHYNQPQHF. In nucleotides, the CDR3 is TGTGCCAGCAGTTTGGGACACTACAATCAGCCCCAGCATTTT.

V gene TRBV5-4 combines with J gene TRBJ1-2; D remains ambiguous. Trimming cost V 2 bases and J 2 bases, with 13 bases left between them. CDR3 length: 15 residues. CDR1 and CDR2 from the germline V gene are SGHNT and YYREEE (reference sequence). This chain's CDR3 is CASSLISGLNYGYTF. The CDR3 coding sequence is TGTGCCAGCAGCTTAATATCAGGACTAAACTATGGCTACACCTTC.

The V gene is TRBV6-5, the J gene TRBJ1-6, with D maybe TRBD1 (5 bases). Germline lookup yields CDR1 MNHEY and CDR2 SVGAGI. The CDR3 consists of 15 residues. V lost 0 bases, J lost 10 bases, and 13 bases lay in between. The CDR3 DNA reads TGTGCCAGCAGTTACTCGGGGGATTTAGGCTCACCCCTCCACTTT. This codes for CASSYSGDLGSPLHF.

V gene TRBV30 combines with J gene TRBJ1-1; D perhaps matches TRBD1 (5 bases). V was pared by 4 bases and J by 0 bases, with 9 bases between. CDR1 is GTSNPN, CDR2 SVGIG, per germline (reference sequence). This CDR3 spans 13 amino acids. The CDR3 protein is CAWTLRVNTEAFF. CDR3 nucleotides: TGTGCCTGGACTCTCAGGGTGAACACTGAAGCTTTCTTT.

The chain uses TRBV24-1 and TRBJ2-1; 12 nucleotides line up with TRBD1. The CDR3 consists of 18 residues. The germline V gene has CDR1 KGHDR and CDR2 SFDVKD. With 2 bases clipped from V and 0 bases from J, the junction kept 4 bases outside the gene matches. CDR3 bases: TGTGCCACCAGTGATTGGGGACAGGGGGCAGGCTCCTACAATGAGCAGTTCTTC. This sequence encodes CATSDWGQGAGSYNEQFF.

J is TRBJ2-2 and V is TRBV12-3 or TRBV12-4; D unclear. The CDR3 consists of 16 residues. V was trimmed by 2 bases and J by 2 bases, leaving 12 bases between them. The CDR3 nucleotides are TGTGCCAGCAGTTTAAGCAGCTACCATAACACCGGGGAGCTGTTTTTT. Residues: CASSLSSYHNTGELFF.

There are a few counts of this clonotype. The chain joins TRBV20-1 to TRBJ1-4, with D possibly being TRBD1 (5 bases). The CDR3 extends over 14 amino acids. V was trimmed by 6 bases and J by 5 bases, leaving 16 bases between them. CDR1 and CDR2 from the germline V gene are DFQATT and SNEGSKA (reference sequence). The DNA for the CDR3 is TGCAGTGCGGTCCCCGGGACGGGCAATGAAAAACTGTTTTTT. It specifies CSAVPGTGNEKLFF.